A single sample gave rise to the 20 T cell receptor beta chains below, sequenced in a study of human T cells and chemical hapten exposure. TCRdb re-called the 5' RACE reads with MiXCR, one entry per CDR3 protein. Among approximately 110,000 distinct CDR3 sequences, approximately 19% were seen once, and the ten largest hold around 2.8%. Unfractionated whole blood was the source from which total RNA was extracted. The origin of the receptors is a human donor in good health.

This clonotype appeared a few times. The chain combines TRBV20-1 with TRBJ1-1; D unclear. Germline V gene sequence: CDR1 DFQATT, CDR2 SNEGSKA (reference sequence). CDR3 length equals 15 residues. V lost 4 bases to trimming and J lost 1 base, with 16 bases between them. The CDR3 is CSATTSFGPNTEAFF. The DNA for the CDR3 is TGCAGTGCTACCACCTCATTCGGACCGAACACTGAAGCTTTCTTT.

The chain has TRBV6-6 and TRBJ2-3, with 8 bases aligning to TRBD2. The length of the CDR3 is 14 residues. In germline, CDR1 is MNHNY, CDR2 SVGAGI (reference sequence). The trim removed 6 bases at V and 1 base at J, leaving 3 bases unmatched. The CDR3 nucleotides are TGTGCCAGCAGGGTACTAGCGGGCACAGATACGCAGTATTTT. Protein: CASRVLAGTDTQYF.

This clonotype was found a few times. A read error may produce the germline difference seen at one junction end. The gene calls are TRBV28 and TRBJ2-1; possible D gene TRBD2, 5 bases. Germline CDR1 MDHEN, CDR2 SYDVKM. The CDR3 contains 12 residues. CDR3 protein: CASSLGWSRGIF. Written as DNA, the CDR3 is TGTGCCAGCAGTTTAGGCTGGAGCCGAGGGATCTTC.

The sample holds a few counts of this clonotype. The V gene is TRBV7-9, the J gene TRBJ2-1, with a tentative D call TRBD1 (6 bases). The ends were cut back, 8 bases at V and 10 bases at J, with 21 bases in the middle. The germline V gene encodes CDR1 SEHNR and CDR2 FQNEAQ (reference sequence). This CDR3 has 14 amino acids. The CDR3, as DNA: TGTGCCAGCGCAAATCCCAGGGGAGTAGGGGAGCAGTTCTTC. Protein: CASANPRGVGEQFF.

The chain has TRBV28 and TRBJ1-4; D is ambiguous. Trimming removed 5 bases at V and 3 bases at J, with 16 bases between. The CDR3 loop spans 16 amino acids. Germline loops: CDR1 MDHEN, CDR2 SYDVKM. The CDR3 loop is CASSHGRNVANEKLFF. As DNA, the CDR3 is TGTGCCAGCAGTCACGGACGGAATGTGGCTAATGAAAAACTGTTTTTT.

The J gene is TRBJ1-4, the V gene TRBV30; possibly TRBD1 for D (5 bases). V was cut by 4 bases and J by 0 bases, with 12 bases left in between. CDR3 length equals 15 residues. The germline V gene encodes CDR1 GTSNPN and CDR2 SVGIG (reference sequence). The CDR3 loop reads CAWKGQGATNEKLFF. Here the CDR3 DNA reads TGTGCCTGGAAAGGGCAGGGAGCAACTAATGAAAAACTGTTTTTT.

This clonotype was counted a few times. The junction departs from germline at one end; a sequencing error may be responsible. The J gene is TRBJ1-4, the V gene TRBV12-3 or TRBV12-4; D unclear. CDR3 length: 12 amino acids. As DNA, the CDR3 is TGTGCCAGCTGTTTGAGGAATGAAAAACTGTTTTTT. It yields the protein CASCLRNEKLFF.

V gene TRBV12-3 or TRBV12-4 combines with J gene TRBJ2-5; D not resolved. Trimming pared 3 bases from V and 3 bases from J, leaving 14 bases between. There are 15 residues in the CDR3. Written as DNA, the CDR3 is TGTGCCAGCAGTTTGATCCAGGCAGGAAAAGAGACCCAGTACTTC. Its protein product is CASSLIQAGKETQYF.

In its sample, this clonotype was seen a few times. The chain links TRBV12-3 or TRBV12-4 to TRBJ1-4, with 7 bases that match TRBD1. The V and J ends lost 5 bases and 8 bases, in that order; junction bases with no gene match: 8. This CDR3 spans 14 amino acids. The CDR3 reads CASSLGQAGEKLFF. CDR3 DNA sequence: TGTGCCAGCAGTCTCGGACAGGCTGGAGAAAAACTGTTTTTT.

This clonotype has more than one count but fewer than ten. The CDR3 region is CASSLDRVDTQYF. The DNA for the CDR3 is TGTGCCAGCAGCTTAGATCGGGTAGATACGCAGTATTTT. This sequence joins TRBV11-2 and TRBJ2-3; D unresolved. Per germline, CDR1 SGHAT and CDR2 FQNNGV. Deletions cut 0 bases from V and 5 bases from J, with 6 bases between. The length of the CDR3 is 13 residues.

This clonotype was found a few times. The genes are TRBV6-1 and TRBJ1-1; possibly TRBD1 for D (5 bases). With 3 bases removed from V and 10 bases from J, the gap between germline ends came to 12 bases. Germline V gene sequence: CDR1 MNHNS, CDR2 SASEGT. This CDR3 is built from 12 residues. CDR3 sequence (DNA): TGTGCCAGCAGTGATCGGGTTAGGGGAGCTTTCTTT. This encodes CASSDRVRGAFF.

This clonotype was picked up a small number of times. The rearrangement uses TRBV7-9 and TRBJ1-2, with TRBD1 matching over 9 bases. Germline trimming cut 4 bases from V and 2 bases from J; bases unmatched to any gene: 5. This CDR3 region has 15 residues. Germline CDR1 is SEHNR and CDR2 is FQNEAQ (reference sequence). Here the CDR3 reads CASSSTGGTNYGYTF. The DNA for the CDR3 is TGTGCCAGCAGCTCTACAGGGGGCACGAACTATGGCTACACCTTC.

The chain uses TRBV13 and TRBJ2-3; 16 bases agree with TRBD2. The CDR3 loop spans 16 amino acids. The germline gives CDR1 PRHDT, CDR2 FYEKMQ (reference sequence). Losses at the gene ends were 6 bases for V and 10 bases for J; bases not matched to a gene: 10. CDR3 loop: CASRSTGTSGRGAQYF. The CDR3 DNA sequence: TGTGCCAGCAGATCCACCGGGACTAGCGGGAGGGGCGCGCAGTATTTT.

This CDR3 is CSGRGLAGDGDTQYF. CDR3 bases: TGCAGCGGGAGAGGACTAGCGGGAGACGGGGATACGCAGTATTTT. The gene calls are TRBV29-1 and TRBJ2-3; TRBD2 agrees at 13 bases. The V gene's germline CDR1 is SQVTM and CDR2 ANQGSEA. The V and J ends lost 7 bases and 6 bases, in that order; junction bases with no gene match: 10. The CDR3 consists of 15 residues.

The sample holds many counts of this clonotype. V gene TRBV20-1 combines with J gene TRBJ2-3; 7 positions agree with TRBD2. Losses at the gene ends were 5 bases for V and 0 bases for J; bases not matched to a gene: 2. The CDR3 contains 13 residues. Germline CDR1 DFQATT, CDR2 SNEGSKA (reference sequence). The CDR3 bases are TGCAGTGCTGGTAGCGGGAGCACAGATACGCAGTATTTT. It translates to CSAGSGSTDTQYF.

This clonotype was seen more than once but under ten times. J is TRBJ1-3 and V is TRBV2; 9 bases match TRBD1. The CDR3 runs 19 residues. V dropped 4 bases and J dropped 2; count of bases not matched to a gene: 15. Germline values: CDR1 SNHLY, CDR2 FYNNEI. The CDR3 is CASSVSAQRDRETGNTIYF. The CDR3 region has the DNA TGTGCCAGCAGTGTATCGGCTCAGAGGGACAGGGAAACTGGAAACACCATATATTTT.

This clonotype was observed a few times. The chain couples TRBV4-1 to TRBJ2-6; weak D call: TRBD1 (6 bases). Trimming stripped 3 bases from V and 2 bases from J, with 14 bases between. CDR1 is MGHRA, CDR2 YSYEKL, per germline. CDR3 size: 17 residues. The CDR3 loop is CASSQGAGMTGANVLTF. The CDR3, as DNA: TGCGCCAGCAGCCAGGGGGCAGGGATGACTGGGGCCAACGTCCTGACTTTC.

A few counts support this clonotype. The V and J genes are TRBV6-5 and TRBJ1-5; no definite D call. CDR3 length: 14 amino acids. Germline values: CDR1 MNHEY, CDR2 SVGAGI. The V end lost 6 bases, the J end lost 7 bases, and 16 bases lay between the germline ends. The CDR3 loop is CASRGSVGLQPQHF. For the CDR3, the DNA is TGTGCCAGCAGGGGTTCCGTTGGACTACAGCCCCAGCATTTT.

This clonotype was counted a few times. The rearrangement joins TRBV4-1 to TRBJ1-1, with 9 nucleotides matching TRBD1. CDR3 length equals 17 residues. V was clipped by 4 bases and J by 1 base; unmatched bases: 10. CDR1 is MGHRA and CDR2 is YSYEKL in the germline V gene. CDR3 sequence (DNA): TGCGCCAGCAGCCTCAGCACAGGGGGCGCCGGGAACACTGAAGCTTTCTTT. Translated, it gives CASSLSTGGAGNTEAFF.

This clonotype was observed a handful of times. J is TRBJ2-5 and V is TRBV18, with 9 bases fitting TRBD1. This CDR3 has 13 amino acids. V was pared by 7 bases and J by 2 bases, with 2 bases of the junction left unmatched. Germline V gives CDR1 KGHSH, CDR2 LQKENI. The CDR3 DNA is TGTGCCAGCTGCGGGACAGGGCAAGAGACCCAGTACTTC. Its protein product is CASCGTGQETQYF.